A single sample is the source of the 20 T cell receptor beta chains below, sequenced in a study of T cell responses to AZD1222 COVID-19 vaccine. Data came from immunoSEQ multiplex PCR; TCRdb stores just in-frame clones and leaves some out. Of 150,000 to 200,000 clones in the sample, less than 95% were seen once. The specimen comprised peripheral blood, sampled on day 0 of AZD1222 vaccination. The source of these receptors is an adult in good health.

This chain connects TRBV6-5 to TRBJ2-7; 11 bases agree with TRBD2. This CDR3 is 15 amino acids long. Per the germline V gene, CDR1 is MNHEY and CDR2 is SVGAGI. The V and J ends lost 2 bases and 0 bases, in that order; junction bases with no gene match: 0. The chain's CDR3 is CASSYGTSGSYEQYF. DNA for the CDR3: TGTGCCAGCAGTTACGGGACTAGCGGCTCCTACGAGCAGTACTTC.

The chain is built from TRBV3-1 (or the pseudogene TRBV3-2) and TRBJ2-7, with D possibly matching TRBD2 (5 bases). V lost 0 bases and J 4 bases, leaving 13 bases between the germline ends. There are 15 residues in the CDR3. Germline loops: CDR1 LGHDT, CDR2 YNNKEL (reference sequence). CDR3 region: CASSQDPGSRYEQYF. CDR3 nucleotides: TGTGCCAGCAGCCAAGATCCGGGGTCCCGGTACGAGCAGTACTTC.

The V gene is TRBV27, the J gene TRBJ1-6; no reliable D call. The V end lost 6 bases, the J end lost 1 base, and 4 bases lay between the germline ends. Germline V gene data show CDR1 as MNHEY and CDR2 as SMNVEV (reference sequence). The CDR3 extends over 13 amino acids. CDR3 amino acids: CASRGSYNSPLHF. CDR3 in DNA: TGTGCCAGCAGGGGTTCCTATAATTCACCCCTCCACTTT.

The V call is TRBV19, the J call TRBJ1-2; 8 nucleotides align to TRBD1. Germline V gene lookup returns CDR1 LNHDA and CDR2 SQIVND (reference sequence). This CDR3 comprises 14 residues. V lost 6 bases and J lost 4; bases outside the gene matches: 7. This CDR3 reads CASRSQGAIYGYTF. The CDR3 DNA follows: TGTGCCAGTAGATCGCAGGGGGCTATCTATGGCTACACCTTC.

This sequence joins TRBV6-1 and TRBJ2-7; no definite D call. Trimming took 5 bases from V and 4 from J, leaving 9 bases between them. From germline, CDR1 is MNHNS and CDR2 SASEGT. The CDR3 has 12 residues. The CDR3 loop reads CASSLRSYEQYF. In nucleotides, the CDR3 is TGTGCCAGCAGTCTCCGATCGTACGAGCAGTACTTC.

The rearrangement joins TRBV7-2 to TRBJ2-1; a possible D gene is TRBD1 (6 bases). Germline lookup yields CDR1 SGHTA and CDR2 FQGNSA. CDR3 length: 13 amino acids. The V end was cut by 5 bases, the J end by 5 bases, with 10 bases between. CDR3 region: CASSPDRHNEQFF. The CDR3 region has the DNA TGTGCCAGCAGCCCGGACAGACACAATGAGCAGTTCTTC.

The rearrangement uses TRBV6-5 and TRBJ1-4, with 10 bases that match TRBD1. The germline CDR1 and CDR2 sequences are MNHEY and SVGAGI. With 2 bases clipped from V and 7 bases from J, the junction kept 4 bases outside the gene matches. This CDR3 has 15 amino acids. The DNA of the CDR3 is TGTGCCAGCAGTTACCGCGGGACAGGGGCTGAAAAACTGTTTTTT. Its protein product is CASSYRGTGAEKLFF.

The chain couples TRBV6-4 to TRBJ2-6; TRBD2 aligns across 10 bases. CDR3 length: 16 amino acids. Germline CDR1 reads MRHNA; CDR2 reads SNTAGT. The V and J ends lost 4 bases and 0 bases, in that order; junction bases with no gene match: 0. CDR3 amino acids: CASSGTSGSGANVLTF. The CDR3 bases are TGTGCCAGCAGTGGGACTAGCGGCTCTGGGGCCAACGTCCTGACTTTC.

The CDR3 loop is CASSVDSHPTDTQYF. CDR3 DNA: TGTGCCAGCAGTGTGGACTCCCACCCCACAGATACGCAGTATTTT. The V and J genes are TRBV6-4 and TRBJ2-3; maybe TRBD2 (5 bases). The ends were cut back, 4 bases at V and 2 bases at J, with 13 bases in the middle. Germline CDR1 reads MRHNA; CDR2 reads SNTAGT. This CDR3 comprises 15 residues.

V and J are TRBV11-2 and TRBJ1-1; 7 nucleotides line up with TRBD1. Trimming cost V 5 bases and J 0 bases; bases outside gene matches: 6. There are 15 residues in the CDR3. Germline assignment: CDR1 SGHAT and CDR2 FQNNGV. The CDR3 DNA follows: TGTGCCAGCAGCCGGGACAGCCGTATGAACACTGAAGCTTTCTTT. The encoded protein is CASSRDSRMNTEAFF.

The chain carries TRBV3-1 (or the pseudogene TRBV3-2) and TRBJ1-1; tentatively, D is TRBD1 (5 bases). The CDR3 is 12 amino acids. The ends were cut back, 3 bases at V and 11 bases at J, with 13 bases in the middle. The germline V gene has CDR1 LGHDT and CDR2 YNNKEL (reference sequence). CDR3 residues: CASSQVDKGAFF. For the CDR3, the DNA is TGTGCCAGCAGCCAGGTTGACAAGGGGGCTTTCTTT.

The chain uses TRBV7-2 and TRBJ2-5; 7 positions agree with TRBD2. The J segment lost 5 bases and the V segment lost 8 bases, leaving 8 bases of the junction unmatched. The CDR3 runs 13 residues. The germline V gene has CDR1 SGHTA and CDR2 FQGNSA. Here the CDR3 reads CASGAGDTETQYF. The CDR3 DNA is TGTGCCAGCGGGGCGGGGGATACGGAGACCCAGTACTTC.

The rearrangement uses TRBV5-1 and TRBJ2-3; weak D call: TRBD2 (5 bases). Trimming pared 4 bases from V and 5 bases from J, leaving 17 bases between. Germline loops: CDR1 SGHRS, CDR2 YFSETQ. The CDR3 spans 15 residues. CDR3 sequence (DNA): TGCGCCAGCAGCCTCCGGGGAGTCCAAAAAGATACGCAGTATTTT. The encoded protein is CASSLRGVQKDTQYF.

The chain joins TRBV5-6 to TRBJ1-6, with 9 bases identical to TRBD1. The CDR3 has 15 residues. The V gene end was trimmed by 4 bases and the J gene end by 4 bases; junction bases not matched to a gene: 3. CDR1 is SGHDT, CDR2 YYEEEE, per germline. CDR3 amino acids: CASSRGQGYNSPLHF. CDR3 DNA: TGTGCCAGCAGCCGCGGACAGGGGTATAATTCACCCCTCCACTTT.

This clone was seen once. The J gene is TRBJ2-1, the V gene TRBV4-2, with 10 bases that match TRBD2. J gave up 6 bases and V 2 bases, and 10 bases lay outside the gene matches. The CDR3 runs to 17 residues. Per germline, CDR1 LGHNA and CDR2 YNFKEQ. The CDR3: CASSQQPSGGAFNEQFF. Here the CDR3 DNA reads TGTGCCAGCAGCCAACAACCCAGCGGGGGGGCCTTCAATGAGCAGTTCTTC.

This chain connects TRBV11-2 to TRBJ1-3; 9 bases match TRBD1. Germline V gives CDR1 SGHAT, CDR2 FQNNGV. CDR3 size: 16 residues. V shed 4 bases, J shed 4 bases, and the junction held 8 bases outside the gene matches. The CDR3 region is CASSSQTGGNGNTIYF. In DNA form, the CDR3 reads TGTGCCAGCAGCTCCCAGACAGGGGGGAACGGAAACACCATATATTTT.

This clone was picked up a small number of times. As DNA, the CDR3 is TGTGCCAGCAGTTACAGTTTGCAGAGAACTGAAGCTTTCTTT. Translated: CASSYSLQRTEAFF. The chain couples TRBV6-5 to TRBJ1-1; D is uncertain. This CDR3 is built from 14 residues. V was shortened by 2 bases and J by 5 bases, with 12 bases between the two germline ends. Germline CDR1 reads MNHEY; CDR2 reads SVGAGI.

The rearrangement uses TRBV6-2 or TRBV6-3 and TRBJ1-6, with a tentative D call TRBD1 (5 bases). The CDR3 consists of 13 residues. Trimming removed 2 bases at V and 9 bases at J, with 8 bases between. Germline V lookup: CDR1 MNHEY, CDR2 SVGEGT. Written as DNA, the CDR3 is TGTGCCAGCAGTTACGGGGGGACTTCACCCCTCCACTTT. The encoded protein is CASSYGGTSPLHF.

Points on this clone: Distinct nucleotide sequences in the sample also encode this CDR3. This chain joins TRBV18 and TRBJ1-5; 7 nucleotides line up with TRBD1. Losses at the gene ends were 6 bases for V and 4 bases for J; bases not matched to a gene: 3. CDR1 KGHSH and CDR2 LQKENI come from the germline V gene. This CDR3 is 13 amino acids long. DNA for the CDR3: TGTGCCAGCTCGAGGGACAGTAATCAGCCCCAGCATTTT. The encoded protein is CASSRDSNQPQHF.

The chain couples TRBV5-6 to TRBJ2-3, with 7 bases matching TRBD2. CDR1 is SGHDT and CDR2 is YYEEEE in the germline V gene. CDR3 length: 14 residues. V shed 1 base and J 5 bases; nucleotides not matched to a gene: 4. CDR3 in DNA: TGTGCCAGCAGCTTGCGGCTAGCGGTAGATACGCAGTATTTT. It encodes CASSLRLAVDTQYF.